A selection of T cell receptor beta chains follows, all from one sample in a study of CD4 T cell repertoires in COVID-19. Sequenced by immunoSEQ multiplex PCR; TCRdb stores in-frame clones only, minus some. This table holds 60,000 to 90,000 clones, 83% found once. The starting material was CD4+ T cells from peripheral blood, obtained after recovery from COVID-19. These receptors were collected from a human donor who had COVID-19. The CDR3 runs from the conserved cysteine through the conserved F or W. Fields, in order: clone size, V gene, J gene, D gene, CDR3 length, CDR3 DNA, CDR3 protein. A D gene is named only where the DNA matches it firmly. Clone size is not always given. Where it is, it says once, few, many or a class for expanded clones.

NA	TRBV7-8	TRBJ1-3	NA	16	TGTGCCAGCAGCTTAGCATTGTACGATGCGGGCAACACCATATATTTT	CASSLALYDAGNTIYF
few	TRBV9	TRBJ2-3	NA	14	TGTGCCAGCAGCGTAGGGGCCTACTCAGATACGCAGTATTTT	CASSVGAYSDTQYF
once	TRBV7-9	TRBJ1-1	TRBD1	16	TGTGCCAGCAGCCGGACACAGGGGGCGCGGGGCACTGAAGCTTTCTTT	CASSRTQGARGTEAFF
NA	TRBV3-1/TRBV3-2	TRBJ2-5	NA	15	TGTGCCAGCAGCCCCCAAGGGACACCCGGGGAGACCCAGTACTTC	CASSPQGTPGETQYF
NA	TRBV7-9	TRBJ2-2	TRBD1	16	TGTGCCAGCAGCTTAGCGCAGGGGGCTTACACCGGGGAGCTGTTTTTT	CASSLAQGAYTGELFF
NA	TRBV10-1	TRBJ1-3	NA	17	TGCGCCAGACCGGGACCTAAAAAAGGGAGCTCTGGAAACACCATATATTTT	CARPGPKKGSSGNTIYF
NA	TRBV19	TRBJ1-1	NA	14	TGTGCCAGTAGTAAGGATCCCCGAGGGACTGAAGCTTTCTTT	CASSKDPRGTEAFF
NA	TRBV3-1/TRBV3-2	TRBJ1-2	NA	14	TGTGCCAGCAGCCAAGATACTGTCAGCTATGGCTACACCTTC	CASSQDTVSYGYTF
NA	TRBV9	TRBJ1-3	TRBD1	13	TGTGCCAGCAGCGTAGAGGGCGACAGGGCCATATATTTT	CASSVEGDRAIYF
NA	TRBV2	TRBJ1-5	NA	15	TGTGCCAGCAGTGAGGGGGCTGGGGATTACCAGCCCCAGCATTTT	CASSEGAGDYQPQHF
NA	TRBV19	TRBJ1-5	NA	14	TGTGCCAGTAGGGACGGGACACAAAATCAGCCCCAGCATTTT	CASRDGTQNQPQHF
once	TRBV4-1	TRBJ2-3	TRBD2	17	TGCGCCAGCAGCCAATGGACTAGCGGGGGGATCACAGATACGCAGTATTTT	CASSQWTSGGITDTQYF
NA	TRBV2	TRBJ1-6	NA	13	TGTGCCAGCAGTGCGGGGGGAAATTCACCCCTCCACTTT	CASSAGGNSPLHF
NA	TRBV28	TRBJ2-7	TRBD2	15	TGTGCCAGCAGTTTTCCAGCGGGGGCGTCCTACGAGCAGTACTTC	CASSFPAGASYEQYF
NA	TRBV5-1	TRBJ2-3	NA	15	TGCGCCAGCAGCCCCCAGGGGACCTACACAGATACGCAGTATTTT	CASSPQGTYTDTQYF
NA	TRBV5-1	TRBJ1-2	NA	13	TGCGCCAGCGGGCTTCAGGCTGGCGAGGGCTACACCTTC	CASGLQAGEGYTF
NA	TRBV28	TRBJ1-1	NA	14	TGTGCCAGCAGTTTCCAATCAGGGATCACTGAAGCTTTCTTT	CASSFQSGITEAFF
NA	TRBV6-5	TRBJ1-1	TRBD1	14	TGTGCCAGCGGGACAGGTACCTTGAACACTGAAGCTTTCTTT	CASGTGTLNTEAFF
NA	TRBV7-9	TRBJ2-1	NA	16	TGTGCCAGCAGCTTACGGAGGGGGAGCTCCTACAATGAGCAGTTCTTC	CASSLRRGSSYNEQFF
NA	TRBV4-1	TRBJ2-3	NA	14	TGCGCCAGCAGCCAACGGAGTAACACAGATACGCAGTATTTT	CASSQRSNTDTQYF
NA	TRBV28	TRBJ2-1	NA	14	TGTGCCAGCAGTCTCCACAACCGGGCAGGCGCTCAGTTCTTC	CASSLHNRAGAQFF
NA	TRBV5-8	TRBJ2-1	NA	14	TGTGCCAGCATCCTCAGGACAGCTTACAATGAGCAGTTCTTC	CASILRTAYNEQFF
NA	TRBV28	TRBJ1-5	NA	15	TGTGCCAGCAGTTTATGGGAAAATAGCAATCAGCCCCAGCATTTT	CASSLWENSNQPQHF
NA	TRBV4-2	TRBJ2-1	TRBD2	16	TGTGCCAGCAGCCAAGAATTAGCTAGCGGGAACAATGAGCAGTTCTTC	CASSQELASGNNEQFF
NA	TRBV5-6	TRBJ1-2	TRBD1	15	TGTGCCAGCAGCTCTACCAGGGACAGCTTTTCTGGCTACACCTTC	CASSSTRDSFSGYTF
NA	TRBV24-1	TRBJ2-5	NA	15	TGTGCCACCAGTCCTCCGGCAGGGGACCAAGAGACCCAGTACTTC	CATSPPAGDQETQYF
NA	TRBV2	TRBJ1-5	NA	12	TGTGCCAGCAGTGAAAACGAAAGGACCCAGCATTTT	CASSENERTQHF
NA	TRBV19	TRBJ2-2	NA	14	TGTGCCAGTATAGGAGGGCCGGGCACCGGGGAGCTGTTTTTT	CASIGGPGTGELFF
NA	TRBV7-9	TRBJ1-1	NA	13	TGTGCCAGCAGCCCACAGCCGAACACTGAAGCTTTCTTT	CASSPQPNTEAFF
NA	TRBV18	TRBJ2-5	NA	14	TGTGCCAGCTCACCCCAAAATCAGAGGGAGACCCAGTACTTC	CASSPQNQRETQYF
NA	TRBV6-5	TRBJ2-2	NA	14	TGTGCCAACACTCCGTCGCCGGACACCGGGGAGCTGTTTTTT	CANTPSPDTGELFF
NA	TRBV12-3/TRBV12-4	TRBJ2-2	NA	12	TGTGCCAGCAGTTTCAGTCTCGGGGAGCTGTTTTTT	CASSFSLGELFF
NA	TRBV19	TRBJ2-1	TRBD2	15	TGTGCCAGTAGCTCGACTAGCGCAACCTACAATGAGCAGTTCTTC	CASSSTSATYNEQFF
NA	TRBV5-1	TRBJ2-7	NA	15	TGCGCCAGCAGCGTAATTTCAGGGGGGGTCGGCGAGCAGTACTTC	CASSVISGGVGEQYF
NA	TRBV5-1	TRBJ2-7	TRBD1	13	TGCGCCAGCAGCTTGGGGACAGGCTACGAGCAGTACTTC	CASSLGTGYEQYF
NA	TRBV11-2	TRBJ1-3	NA	17	TGTGCCAGCAGCTTAGGGTCAACAGTATTCTCTGGAAACACCATATATTTT	CASSLGSTVFSGNTIYF
NA	TRBV6-1	TRBJ1-2	NA	15	TGTGCCAGCAGTGAAGGATTAGGGGCAAACTATGGCTACACCTTC	CASSEGLGANYGYTF
NA	TRBV10-3	TRBJ1-5	NA	13	TGTGCCATCAGTCCGGGTTCTAATCAGCCCCAGCATTTT	CAISPGSNQPQHF
NA	TRBV19	TRBJ2-7	NA	15	TGTGCCAGTAGTATGAAGGGGATTGGTCAGTACGAGCAGTACTTC	CASSMKGIGQYEQYF